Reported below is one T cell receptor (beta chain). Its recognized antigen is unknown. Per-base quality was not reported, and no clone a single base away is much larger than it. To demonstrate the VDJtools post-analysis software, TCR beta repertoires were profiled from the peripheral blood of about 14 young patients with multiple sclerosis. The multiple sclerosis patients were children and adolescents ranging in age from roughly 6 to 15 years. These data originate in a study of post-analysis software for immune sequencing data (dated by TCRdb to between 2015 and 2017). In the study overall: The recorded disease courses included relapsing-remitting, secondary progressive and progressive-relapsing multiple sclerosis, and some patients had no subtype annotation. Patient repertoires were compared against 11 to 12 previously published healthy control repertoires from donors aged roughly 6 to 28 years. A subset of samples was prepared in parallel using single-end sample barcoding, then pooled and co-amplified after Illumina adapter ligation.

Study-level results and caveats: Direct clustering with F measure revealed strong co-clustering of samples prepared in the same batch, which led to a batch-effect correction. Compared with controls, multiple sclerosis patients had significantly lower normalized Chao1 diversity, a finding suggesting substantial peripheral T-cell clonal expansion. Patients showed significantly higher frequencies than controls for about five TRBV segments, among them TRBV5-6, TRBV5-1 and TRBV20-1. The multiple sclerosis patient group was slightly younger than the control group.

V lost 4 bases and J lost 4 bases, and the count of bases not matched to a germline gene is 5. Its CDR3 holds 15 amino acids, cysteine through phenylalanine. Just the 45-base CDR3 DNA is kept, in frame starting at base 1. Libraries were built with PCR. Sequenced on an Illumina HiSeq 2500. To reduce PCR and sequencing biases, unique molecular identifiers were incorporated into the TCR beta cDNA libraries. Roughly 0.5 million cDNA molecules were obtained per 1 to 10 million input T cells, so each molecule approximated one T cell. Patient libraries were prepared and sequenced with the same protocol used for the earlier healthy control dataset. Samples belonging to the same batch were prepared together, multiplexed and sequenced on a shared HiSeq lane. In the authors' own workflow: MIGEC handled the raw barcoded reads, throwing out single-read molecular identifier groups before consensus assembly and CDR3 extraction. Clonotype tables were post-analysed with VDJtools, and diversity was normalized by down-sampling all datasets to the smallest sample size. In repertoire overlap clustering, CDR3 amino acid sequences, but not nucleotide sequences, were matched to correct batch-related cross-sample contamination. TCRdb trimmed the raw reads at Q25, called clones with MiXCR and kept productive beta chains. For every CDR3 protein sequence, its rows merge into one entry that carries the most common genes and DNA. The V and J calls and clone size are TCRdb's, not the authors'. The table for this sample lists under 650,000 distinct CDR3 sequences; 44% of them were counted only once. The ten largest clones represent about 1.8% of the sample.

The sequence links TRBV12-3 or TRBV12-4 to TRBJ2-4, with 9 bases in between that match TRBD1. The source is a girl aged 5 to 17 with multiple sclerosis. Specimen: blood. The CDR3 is CASSSPGTGKNIQYF. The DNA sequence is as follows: TGTGCCAGCAGTTCCCCCGGGACAGGGAAAAACATTCAGTACTTC.